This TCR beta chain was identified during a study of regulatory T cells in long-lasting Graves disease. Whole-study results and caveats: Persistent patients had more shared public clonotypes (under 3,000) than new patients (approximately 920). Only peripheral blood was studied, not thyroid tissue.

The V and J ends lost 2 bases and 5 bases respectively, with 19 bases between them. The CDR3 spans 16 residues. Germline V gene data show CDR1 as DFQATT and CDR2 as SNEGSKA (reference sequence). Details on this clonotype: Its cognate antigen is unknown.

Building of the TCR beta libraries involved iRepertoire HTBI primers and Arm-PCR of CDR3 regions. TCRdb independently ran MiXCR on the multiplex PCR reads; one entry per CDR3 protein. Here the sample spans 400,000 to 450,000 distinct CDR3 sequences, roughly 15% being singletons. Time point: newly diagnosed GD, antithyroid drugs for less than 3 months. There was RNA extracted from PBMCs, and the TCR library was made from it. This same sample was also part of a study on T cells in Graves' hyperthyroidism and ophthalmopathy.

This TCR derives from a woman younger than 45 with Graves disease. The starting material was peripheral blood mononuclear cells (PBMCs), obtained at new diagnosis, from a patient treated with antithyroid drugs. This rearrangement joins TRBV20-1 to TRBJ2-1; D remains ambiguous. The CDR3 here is CSARISDGRHDNEQFF. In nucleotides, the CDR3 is TGCAGTGCTAGAATCTCCGACGGCCGACATGACAATGAGCAGTTCTTC.